A single sample gave rise to the 14 T cell receptor beta chains below, sequenced in a study of type 1 and type 2 diabetes patients. The PCR template was genomic DNA. Multiplex PCR with 30 forward and 13 reverse primers amplified the TCR beta CDR3. MiXCR was run by TCRdb on the multiplex PCR reads, yielding one entry per CDR3 protein. The table includes about 250,000 distinct CDR3 sequences, 47% detected once. Material: peripheral blood mononuclear cells (PBMCs). These receptors originate from a man aged 18 to 29 with type 2 diabetes.

The chain couples TRBV2 to TRBJ2-1; 8 bases match TRBD1. Trimming removed 10 bases from V and 10 bases from J; junction bases left unmatched: 12. Germline CDR1 and CDR2: SNHLY and FYNNEI. The CDR3 is 13 amino acids. CDR3 in amino acids: CATGGQGKREQFF. In DNA, the CDR3 is TGTGCCACCGGCGGACAGGGAAAGCGCGAGCAGTTCTTC.

The rearrangement joins TRBV12-3 or TRBV12-4 to TRBJ1-1, with a tentative D call TRBD1 (6 bases). Trimming left V 6 bases short and J 6 bases short, with 14 bases between. CDR3 length equals 13 residues. CDR3 amino acids: CASSPYRVAEAFF. The CDR3 bases are TGTGCCAGCAGCCCATACAGGGTCGCTGAAGCTTTCTTT.

The rearrangement uses TRBV28 and TRBJ1-5; D unclear. CDR1 and CDR2 (germline): MDHEN, SYDVKM. Trimming took off 3 bases at V and 4 bases at J, with 10 bases between the two ends. The CDR3 length is 14 residues. The DNA of the CDR3 is TGTGCCAGCAGTTTCCCGACGTTAAATCAGCCCCAGCATTTT. Translated, it gives CASSFPTLNQPQHF.

This chain joins TRBV7-9 and TRBJ2-5; 8 positions agree with TRBD1. This CDR3 contains 14 residues. The germline V gene encodes CDR1 SEHNR and CDR2 FQNEAQ (reference sequence). Trimming cost V 4 bases and J 2 bases; bases outside gene matches: 3. This CDR3 is CASSWGQEQETQYF. The CDR3 coding sequence is TGTGCCAGCAGCTGGGGACAGGAGCAAGAGACCCAGTACTTC.

This clonotype appeared a single time. With a much larger clone just one base away, this may be a read error. V usage is TRBV4-2 and J usage is TRBJ2-3; D remains ambiguous. The CDR3 totals 14 residues. V gave up 0 bases and J gave up 2 bases, with 6 bases separating them. CDR1 and CDR2 (germline): LGHNA, YNFKEQ. The CDR3 bases are TGTGCCAGCAGCCAAGATCTAGTCACAGATACGCAGTATTTT. This gives the protein CASSQDLVTDTQYF.

This clonotype came up a few times. V and J are TRBV12-3 or TRBV12-4 and TRBJ2-5; perhaps D is TRBD1 or TRBD2 (6 bases each). The germline V and J ends were trimmed by 6 bases and 3 bases, with 20 bases remaining between them. This CDR3 is built from 16 residues. CDR3 in DNA: TGTGCCAGCAGCCTTACCCTGGGGGGCAAGAAAGAGACCCAGTACTTC. Amino acids: CASSLTLGGKKETQYF.

This clonotype was seen many times. The rearrangement uses TRBV25-1 and TRBJ2-2; perhaps TRBD1 as D (5 bases). The CDR3 covers 13 residues. Trimming took 7 bases from V and 0 from J, leaving 6 bases between them. Germline values: CDR1 MGHDK, CDR2 SYGVNS. DNA of the CDR3: TGTGCCAGCAAGGGGACGAACACCGGGGAGCTGTTTTTT. Its protein is CASKGTNTGELFF.

This clonotype was seen repeatedly, ten times or more. The chain uses TRBV7-8 and TRBJ1-6, with D perhaps matching TRBD1 (6 bases). From germline, CDR1 is SGHVS and CDR2 FQNEAQ. With 5 bases removed from V and 11 bases from J, the gap between germline ends came to 13 bases. The CDR3 totals 13 residues. This CDR3 reads CASSPTGTTPLHF. DNA of the CDR3: TGTGCCAGCAGCCCAACAGGGACCACACCCCTCCACTTT.

This sequence joins TRBV27 and TRBJ2-5; unclear D gene. Looked up from germline, CDR1 is MNHEY and CDR2 is SMNVEV (reference sequence). The CDR3 runs to 13 residues. With 6 bases removed from V and 5 bases from J, the gap between germline ends came to 13 bases. Here the CDR3 reads CASRAVHWETQYF. For the CDR3, the DNA is TGTGCCAGCAGGGCAGTTCACTGGGAGACCCAGTACTTC.

The genes are TRBV29-1 and TRBJ1-5; 9 bases line up with TRBD1. CDR3 length: 14 amino acids. In germline, CDR1 is SQVTM, CDR2 ANQGSEA. The V and J ends lost 1 base and 6 bases, in that order; junction bases with no gene match: 4. CDR3 in amino acids: CSVEGTGDGQPQHF. The CDR3 DNA reads TGCAGCGTTGAAGGGACAGGGGACGGTCAGCCCCAGCATTTT.

There are many counts of this clonotype. The chain carries TRBV20-1 and TRBJ1-1; possible D gene TRBD1, 5 bases. The CDR3 contains 12 residues. Germline CDR1 reads DFQATT; CDR2 reads SNEGSKA (reference sequence). The V and J ends lost 4 bases and 9 bases respectively, with 15 bases between them. In DNA, the CDR3 is TGCAGTGCTACGGGGCAAAAAGTGCAAGCTTTCTTT. Amino acid sequence: CSATGQKVQAFF.

The CDR3 DNA is TGCAGTGCTAGAAGTCTAGAAGTAATCTCCTACGAGCAGTACTTC. Translating it yields CSARSLEVISYEQYF. The chain employs TRBV20-1 and TRBJ2-7; the D is unclear. V gave up 2 bases and J gave up 0 bases, with 14 bases separating them. The germline gives CDR1 DFQATT, CDR2 SNEGSKA (reference sequence). The CDR3 loop spans 15 amino acids.

This sequence joins TRBV7-3 and TRBJ1-1, with TRBD1 identical over 8 bases. From germline, CDR1 is SGHTA and CDR2 FQGTGA. V lost 3 bases to trimming and J lost 6 bases; unmatched junction nucleotides: 3. The CDR3 has 13 amino acids. For the CDR3, the DNA is TGTGCCAGCAGCTTCGGGACAGGCGCTGAAGCTTTCTTT. Its protein product is CASSFGTGAEAFF.

This chain links TRBV6-6 with TRBJ1-6; 7 bases fit TRBD1. This CDR3 region has 14 residues. Germline CDR1 is MNHNY and CDR2 is SVGAGI (reference sequence). V shed 6 bases and J 8 bases; nucleotides not matched to a gene: 7. CDR3 DNA sequence: TGTGCCAGCAGCTACGGGACAGCCCATTCACCCCTCCACTTT. Residues: CASSYGTAHSPLHF.